The clone carrying this TCR beta chain was seen many times. Its antigen is currently unknown. These data come from a study of T cell repertoires in cytomegalovirus infection. At the level of the study: Indications came from public TCR beta signatures; they pointed to CMV infection and to a matching HLA type. Study results and limitations: Within the response measured ex vivo, HLA-C-restricted CMV-specific TCR beta clonotypes were dominant.

TCRdb reprocessed the reads with MiXCR, giving one entry per CDR3 protein. The sample has 560,000 or so distinct CDR3 sequences, about 15% seen once. The V end lost 6 bases, the J end lost 1 base, and 14 bases lay between the germline ends. CDR3 length equals 15 residues. Germline CDR1 is MDHEN and CDR2 is SYDVKM. The chain uses TRBV28 and TRBJ2-3; no clear D gene. This receptor was taken from a human donor in good health (CMV status not recorded). Some clones in this sample may be carry-over from other donors' samples. Material: CD8+ T cells from PBMCs. This CDR3 is CASSSSLEGTDTQYF. CDR3 DNA: TGTGCCAGCAGCTCGTCCCTAGAAGGCACAGATACGCAGTATTTT. Variable domain in full (rest from reference TRBV28 and TRBJ2-3): DVKVTQSSRYLVKRTGEKVFLECVQDMDHENMFWYRQDPGLGLRLIYFSYDVKMKEKGDIPEGYSVSREKKERFSLILESASTNQTSMYLCASSSSLEGTDTQYFGPGTRLTVL.